A selection of T cell receptor beta chains follows, all from one sample in a study of shared clonotypes between healthy human individuals. This table comes from immunoSEQ multiplex PCR, and its TCRdb copy is limited to in-frame clones, with some not included. The data contain some 2,500,000 clones, 93% of them singletons. The sequencing sample was made of naive CD4+ T cells from PBMCs. These receptors were obtained from a man aged 18 to 30 in good health. Some clones in this sample may be carry-over from other donors' samples. CDR3s include the opening cysteine and the closing phenylalanine or tryptophan. Each record gives: CDR3 protein, J gene, V gene.

CASSRGADTYNEQFF	TRBJ2-1	TRBV19
CASSRMGQNTGELFF	TRBJ2-2	TRBV5-5
CASSRRQGAQETQYF	TRBJ2-5	TRBV7-9
CASSVVGTSYEQYF	TRBJ2-7	TRBV9
CASSLIAGVGTGELFF	TRBJ2-2	TRBV5-4
CSVERGTGVHEQYF	NA	TRBV29-1
CAIRRDTEAFF	TRBJ1-1	TRBV10-3
CASSLELAYASTDTQYF	TRBJ2-3	TRBV7-2
CASSQTGSNQPQHF	TRBJ1-5	TRBV5-5
CASSAIRTGPRQPQHF	TRBJ1-5	TRBV2
CASSSGGSGVYEQYF	TRBJ2-7	TRBV9
CAIMKGAGVGEQYF	TRBJ2-7	TRBV10-3
CATGTYGYTF	TRBJ1-2	TRBV28
CASSLMGADHGYTF	TRBJ1-2	TRBV7-3
CASSRGPREQFF	TRBJ2-1	TRBV2
CASSGFFGQGAGEQYF	TRBJ2-7	TRBV2
CASSLASGGANYGYTF	TRBJ1-2	TRBV5-1
CAFTAASSGNTIYF	TRBJ1-3	TRBV5-4
CASSLGATNYGYTF	TRBJ1-2	TRBV5-1
CASSAGTRTTYEQYF	TRBJ2-7	TRBV9
CASSGAPGFSSSGANVLTF	TRBJ2-6	TRBV10-2
CASSPRLAGSRFLAKNIQYF	TRBJ2-4	TRBV5-1
CASRPVGLATEAFF	TRBJ1-1	TRBV6-5
CASSLGSYSNQPQHF	TRBJ1-5	TRBV5-6
CASSLVAETYNEQFF	TRBJ2-1	TRBV27
CASSQDLGQAISYEQYF	TRBJ2-7	TRBV14
CASRDPGLGGYTF	TRBJ1-2	TRBV28
CASSPGLVFDSDTQYF	TRBJ2-3	TRBV5-1
CASSLLQGKEPQHF	TRBJ1-5	TRBV18
CASTLTELFNEKLFF	TRBJ1-4	TRBV6-7
CASSSNPGQGAYEQYF	TRBJ2-7	TRBV5-1
CAWRHNRGNQPQHF	TRBJ1-5	TRBV30
CASSVLRGEDTQYF	TRBJ2-3	TRBV5-1
CASSPSTGADTEAFF	TRBJ1-1	TRBV4-2
CAWGTGGGQPQHF	TRBJ1-5	TRBV30
CASSVRGRALWVNTQYF	TRBJ2-3	TRBV5-1
CASAAGLNQPQHF	TRBJ1-5	TRBV27
CASSFEGNAEAFF	TRBJ1-1	TRBV11-2
CASSLGQGRAQHF	TRBJ1-5	TRBV11-1
CASSFDRSGNNSPLHF	TRBJ1-6	TRBV27
CASIRGRTANTGELFF	TRBJ2-2	TRBV28
CASSLGLAGEGLETQYF	TRBJ2-5	TRBV5-1
CASRPLEGTDTQYF	TRBJ2-3	TRBV25-1
CASSQFLGTDTQYF	TRBJ2-3	TRBV5-4